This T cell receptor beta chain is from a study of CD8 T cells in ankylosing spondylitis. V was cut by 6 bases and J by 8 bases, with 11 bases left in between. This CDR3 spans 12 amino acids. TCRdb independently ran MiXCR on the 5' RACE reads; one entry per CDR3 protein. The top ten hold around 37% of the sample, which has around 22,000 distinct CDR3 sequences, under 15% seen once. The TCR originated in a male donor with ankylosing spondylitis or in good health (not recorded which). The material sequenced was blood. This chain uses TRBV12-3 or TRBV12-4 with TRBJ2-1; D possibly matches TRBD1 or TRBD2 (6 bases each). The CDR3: CASSLRGDEQFF. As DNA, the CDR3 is TGTGCCAGCAGCCTAAGGGGGGATGAGCAGTTCTTC.